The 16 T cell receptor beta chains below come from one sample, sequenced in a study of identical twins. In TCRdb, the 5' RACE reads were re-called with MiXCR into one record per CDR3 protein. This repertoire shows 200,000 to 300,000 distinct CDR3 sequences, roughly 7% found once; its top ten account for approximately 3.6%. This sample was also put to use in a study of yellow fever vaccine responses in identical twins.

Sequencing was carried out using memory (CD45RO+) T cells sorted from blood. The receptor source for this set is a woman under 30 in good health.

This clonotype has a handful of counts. Here the CDR3 DNA reads TGCAGTGCTAGAGCGCCGGGTCAGGCAGGTCCCTACGAGCAGTACTTC. As protein: CSARAPGQAGPYEQYF. The chain couples TRBV20-1 to TRBJ2-7; D gene ambiguous. The CDR3 totals 16 residues. In germline, CDR1 is DFQATT, CDR2 SNEGSKA (reference sequence). Trimming left V 1 base short and J 2 bases short, with 18 bases between.

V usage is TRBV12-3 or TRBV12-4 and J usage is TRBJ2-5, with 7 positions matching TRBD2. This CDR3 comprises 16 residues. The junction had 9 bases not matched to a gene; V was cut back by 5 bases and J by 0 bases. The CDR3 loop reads CASSNRLASDQETQYF. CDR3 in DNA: TGTGCCAGCAGTAATCGACTAGCTTCTGACCAAGAGACCCAGTACTTC.

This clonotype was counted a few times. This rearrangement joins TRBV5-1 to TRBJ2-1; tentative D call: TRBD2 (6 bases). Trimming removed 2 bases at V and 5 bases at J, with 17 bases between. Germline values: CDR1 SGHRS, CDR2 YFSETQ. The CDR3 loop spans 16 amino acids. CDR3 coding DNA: TGCGCCAGCAGCTTTTCGTTTAGCGGAACCAACAATGAGCAGTTCTTC. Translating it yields CASSFSFSGTNNEQFF.

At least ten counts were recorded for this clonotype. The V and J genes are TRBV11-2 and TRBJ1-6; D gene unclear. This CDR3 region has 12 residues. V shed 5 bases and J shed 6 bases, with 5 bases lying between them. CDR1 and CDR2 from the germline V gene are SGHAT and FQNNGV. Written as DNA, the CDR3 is TGTGCCAGCAGCCTGATTAATTCACCCCTCCACTTT. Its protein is CASSLINSPLHF.

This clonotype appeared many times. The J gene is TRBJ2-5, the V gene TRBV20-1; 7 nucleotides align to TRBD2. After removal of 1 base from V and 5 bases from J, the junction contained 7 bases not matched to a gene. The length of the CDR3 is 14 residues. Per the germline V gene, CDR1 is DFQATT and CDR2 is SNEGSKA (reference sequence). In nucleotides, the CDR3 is TGCAGTGCTAGAGGCGGCCGCGGGAGCGAGACCCAGTACTTC. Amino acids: CSARGGRGSETQYF.

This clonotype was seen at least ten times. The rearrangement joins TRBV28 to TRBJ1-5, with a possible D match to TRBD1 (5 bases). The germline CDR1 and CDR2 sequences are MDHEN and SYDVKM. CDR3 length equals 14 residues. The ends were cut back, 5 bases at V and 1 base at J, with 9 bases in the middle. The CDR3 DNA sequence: TGTGCCAGCAGTAAGGGACGGAGCAATCAGCCCCAGCATTTT. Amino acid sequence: CASSKGRSNQPQHF. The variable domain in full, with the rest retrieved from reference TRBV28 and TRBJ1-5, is DVKVTQSSRYLVKRTGEKVFLECVQDMDHENMFWYRQDPGLGLRLIYFSYDVKMKEKGDIPEGYSVSREKKERFSLILESASTNQTSMYLCASSKGRSNQPQHFGDGTRLSIL.

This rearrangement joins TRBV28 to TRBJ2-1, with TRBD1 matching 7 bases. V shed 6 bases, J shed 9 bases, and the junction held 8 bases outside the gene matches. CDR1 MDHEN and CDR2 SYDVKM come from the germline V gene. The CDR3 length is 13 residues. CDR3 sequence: CASRPVQGFEQFF. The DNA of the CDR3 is TGTGCCAGCAGACCGGTACAGGGGTTTGAGCAGTTCTTC.

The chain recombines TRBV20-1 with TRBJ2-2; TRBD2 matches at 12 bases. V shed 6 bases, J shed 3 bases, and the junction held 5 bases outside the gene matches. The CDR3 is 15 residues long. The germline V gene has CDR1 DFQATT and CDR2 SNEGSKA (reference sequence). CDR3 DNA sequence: TGCAGTGCCAAGACTAGCGGGAGTGACACCGGGGAGCTGTTTTTT. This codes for CSAKTSGSDTGELFF.

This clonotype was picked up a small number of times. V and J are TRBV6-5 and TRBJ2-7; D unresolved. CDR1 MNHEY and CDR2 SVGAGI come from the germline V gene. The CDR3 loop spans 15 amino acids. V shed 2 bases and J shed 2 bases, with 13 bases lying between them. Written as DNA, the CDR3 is TGTGCCAGCAGTTACGGATCAGGATCTACCTACGAGCAGTACTTC. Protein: CASSYGSGSTYEQYF.

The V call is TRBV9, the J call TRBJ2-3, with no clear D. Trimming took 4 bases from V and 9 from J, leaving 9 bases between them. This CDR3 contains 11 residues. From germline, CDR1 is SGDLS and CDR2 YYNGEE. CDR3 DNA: TGTGCCAGCAGCTCCCTGGGGACGCAGTATTTT. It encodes CASSSLGTQYF.

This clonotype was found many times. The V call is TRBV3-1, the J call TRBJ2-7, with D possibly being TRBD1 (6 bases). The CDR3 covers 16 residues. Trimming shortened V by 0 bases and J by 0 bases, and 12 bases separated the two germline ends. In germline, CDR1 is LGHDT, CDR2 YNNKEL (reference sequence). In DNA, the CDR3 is TGTGCCAGCAGCCAAGATTTGAGGGGGTACTCCTACGAGCAGTACTTC. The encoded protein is CASSQDLRGYSYEQYF.

CDR3 in amino acids: CASSPKRWGLTDTQYF. In DNA, the CDR3 is TGCGCCAGCAGTCCGAAGAGATGGGGCCTCACAGATACGCAGTATTTT. The V call is TRBV23-1, the J call TRBJ2-3; the D gene is possibly TRBD1 (5 bases). TRBV23-1 is assigned to the ORF class and has an uncertain function. The V end was cut by 4 bases, the J end by 2 bases, with 16 bases between. The CDR3 contains 16 residues.

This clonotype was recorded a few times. CDR3 in DNA: TGTGCCAGCAGCCAAGATTGGAGGGGCCACGAAAAACTGTTTTTT. Translation: CASSQDWRGHEKLFF. The V call is TRBV3-1, the J call TRBJ1-4; tentative D call: TRBD1 (5 bases). Trimming took 0 bases from V and 8 from J, leaving 13 bases between them. The CDR3 length is 15 residues. The V gene's germline CDR1 is LGHDT and CDR2 YNNKEL (reference sequence). Full variable domain (rest looked up from reference TRBV3-1 and TRBJ1-4): DTAVSQTPKYLVTQMGNDKSIKCEQNLGHDTMYWYKQDSKKFLKIMFSYNNKELIINETVPNRFSPKSPDKAHLNLHINSLELGDSAVYFCASSQDWRGHEKLFFGSGTQLSVL.

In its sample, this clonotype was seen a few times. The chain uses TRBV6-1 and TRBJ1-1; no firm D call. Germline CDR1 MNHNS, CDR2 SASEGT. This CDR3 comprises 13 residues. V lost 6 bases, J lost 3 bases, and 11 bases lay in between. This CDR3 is CASRPYVDTEAFF. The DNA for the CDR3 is TGTGCCAGCAGGCCTTATGTGGACACTGAAGCTTTCTTT.

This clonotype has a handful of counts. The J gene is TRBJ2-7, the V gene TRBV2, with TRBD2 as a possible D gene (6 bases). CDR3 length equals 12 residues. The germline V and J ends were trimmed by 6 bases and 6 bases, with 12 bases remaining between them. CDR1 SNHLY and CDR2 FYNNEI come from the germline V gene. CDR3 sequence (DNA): TGTGCCAGCAGAGTGGCAGCGGGCGAGCAGTACTTC. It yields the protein CASRVAAGEQYF.

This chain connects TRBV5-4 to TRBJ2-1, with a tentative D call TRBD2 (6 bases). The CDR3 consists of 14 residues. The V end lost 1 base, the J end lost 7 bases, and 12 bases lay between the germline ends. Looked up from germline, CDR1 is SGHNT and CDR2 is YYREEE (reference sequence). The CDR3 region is CASSLSYGGNEQFF. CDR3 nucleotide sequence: TGTGCCAGCAGCTTGTCTTACGGGGGTAATGAGCAGTTCTTC. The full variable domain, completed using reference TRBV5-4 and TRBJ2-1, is ETGVTQSPTHLIKTRGQQVTLRCSSQSGHNTVSWYQQALGQGPQFIFQYYREEENGRGNFPPRFSGLQFPNYSSELNVNALELDDSALYLCASSLSYGGNEQFFGPGTRLTVL.